Included here is one T cell receptor (beta chain) sequence, with context. In the authors' workflow: Estimated nucleated cell counts came from reference gene primer amplification. Produced via immunoSEQ multiplex PCR; TCRdb's table is partial and in-frame only. V, J and clone size were drawn from that table, and D and trimming were deduced from the DNA. This table has approximately 280,000 clones, approximately 86% appearing once. V was trimmed by 1 base and J by 8 bases, leaving 12 bases between them. Per the germline V gene, CDR1 is SGDLS and CDR2 is YYNGEE. The length of the CDR3 is 13 residues. This sample stems from a study of blood T cell repertoires in COVID-19. At the level of the study: Acute and convalescent COVID-19 samples came from the United States, Italy and Spain. Sample material is recorded as cDNA or gDNA derived from T cells, B-cell-depleted T cells, or PBMCs.

The rearrangement uses TRBV9 and TRBJ1-2, with D tentatively TRBD1 (6 bases). This receptor was taken from a woman in her twenties or thirties who had recovered from COVID-19. Sequencing used peripheral blood. Here the CDR3 reads CASSVRGARGYTF. In DNA form, the CDR3 reads TGTGCCAGCAGCGTACGGGGGGCGCGAGGCTACACCTTC.